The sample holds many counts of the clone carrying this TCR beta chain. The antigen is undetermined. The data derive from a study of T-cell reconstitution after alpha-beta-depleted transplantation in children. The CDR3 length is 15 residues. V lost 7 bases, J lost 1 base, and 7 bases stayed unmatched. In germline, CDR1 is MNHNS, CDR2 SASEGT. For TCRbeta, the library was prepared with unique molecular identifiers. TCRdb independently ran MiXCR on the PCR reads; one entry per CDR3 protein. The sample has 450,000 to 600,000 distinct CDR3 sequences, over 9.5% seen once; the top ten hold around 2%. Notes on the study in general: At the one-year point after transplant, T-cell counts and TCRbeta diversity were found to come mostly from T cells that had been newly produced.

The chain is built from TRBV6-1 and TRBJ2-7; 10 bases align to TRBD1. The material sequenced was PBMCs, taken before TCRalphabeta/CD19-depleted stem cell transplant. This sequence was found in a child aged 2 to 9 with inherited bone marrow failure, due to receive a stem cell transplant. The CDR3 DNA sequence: TGTGCCAGCACCTCCGGGACAGGGGTTTCCTACGAGCAGTACTTC. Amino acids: CASTSGTGVSYEQYF.